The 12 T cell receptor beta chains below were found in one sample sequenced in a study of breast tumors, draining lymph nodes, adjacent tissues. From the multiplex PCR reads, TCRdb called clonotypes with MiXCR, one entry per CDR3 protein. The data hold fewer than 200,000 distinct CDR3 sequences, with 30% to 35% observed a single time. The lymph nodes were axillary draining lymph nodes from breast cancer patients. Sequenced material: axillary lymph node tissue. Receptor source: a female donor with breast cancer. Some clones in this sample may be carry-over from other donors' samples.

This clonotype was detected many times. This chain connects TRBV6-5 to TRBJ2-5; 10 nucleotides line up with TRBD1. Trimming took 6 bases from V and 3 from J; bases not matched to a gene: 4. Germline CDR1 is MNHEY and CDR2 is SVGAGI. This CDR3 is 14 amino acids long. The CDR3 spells CASSRQGAKETQYF. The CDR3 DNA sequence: TGTGCCAGCAGCCGACAGGGGGCAAAAGAGACCCAGTACTTC.

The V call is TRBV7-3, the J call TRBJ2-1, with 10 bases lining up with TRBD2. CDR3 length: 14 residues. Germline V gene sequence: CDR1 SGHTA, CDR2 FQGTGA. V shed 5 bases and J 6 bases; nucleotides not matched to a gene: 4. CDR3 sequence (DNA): TGTGCCAGCAGCCCTCTAGCGGGAGTCAATGAGCAGTTCTTC. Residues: CASSPLAGVNEQFF.

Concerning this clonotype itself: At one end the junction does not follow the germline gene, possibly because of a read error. CDR3 bases: TGTGCCAGTAGCTTAACTCGGGATCGGCCCCAGCATTTT. Protein: CASSLTRDRPQHF. J is TRBJ1-5 and V is TRBV7-3, with D unclear. The CDR3 consists of 13 residues. Germline V lookup: CDR1 SGHTA, CDR2 FQGTGA.

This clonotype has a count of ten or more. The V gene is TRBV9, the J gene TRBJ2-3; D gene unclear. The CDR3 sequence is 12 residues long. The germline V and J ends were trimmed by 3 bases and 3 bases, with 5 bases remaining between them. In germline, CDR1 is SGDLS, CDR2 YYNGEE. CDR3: CASSDPTDTQYF. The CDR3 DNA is TGTGCCAGCAGCGACCCGACAGATACGCAGTATTTT.

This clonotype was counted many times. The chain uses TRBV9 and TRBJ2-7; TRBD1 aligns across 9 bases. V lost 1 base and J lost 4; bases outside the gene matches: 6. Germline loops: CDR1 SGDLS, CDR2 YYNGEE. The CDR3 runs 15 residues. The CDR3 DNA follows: TGTGCCAGCAGCGTAACAGGGGGCGGCCAATACGAGCAGTACTTC. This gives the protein CASSVTGGGQYEQYF.

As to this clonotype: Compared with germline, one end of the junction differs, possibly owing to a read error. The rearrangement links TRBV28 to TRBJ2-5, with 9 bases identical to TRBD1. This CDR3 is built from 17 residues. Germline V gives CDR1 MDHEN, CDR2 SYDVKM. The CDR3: CVSSSSPGTGYQETQYF. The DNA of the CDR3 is TGTGTCAGCAGTTCCTCTCCCGGGACAGGGTACCAAGAGACCCAGTACTTC.

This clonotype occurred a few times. The CDR3 DNA sequence: TGTGCCAGCAGTTTATCGACAGGGAAAGATGGCTACACCTTC. Its translation: CASSLSTGKDGYTF. The chain links TRBV27 to TRBJ1-2, with 7 bases lining up with TRBD1. Germline trimming cut 0 bases from V and 6 bases from J; bases unmatched to any gene: 4. The CDR3 loop spans 14 amino acids. Per the germline V gene, CDR1 is MNHEY and CDR2 is SMNVEV (reference sequence).

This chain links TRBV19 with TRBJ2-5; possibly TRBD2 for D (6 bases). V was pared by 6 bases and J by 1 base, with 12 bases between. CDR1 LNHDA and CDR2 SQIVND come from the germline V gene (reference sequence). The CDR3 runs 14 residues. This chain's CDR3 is CASRGSGSQETQYF. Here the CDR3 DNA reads TGTGCCAGTAGGGGGAGCGGGTCCCAAGAGACCCAGTACTTC.

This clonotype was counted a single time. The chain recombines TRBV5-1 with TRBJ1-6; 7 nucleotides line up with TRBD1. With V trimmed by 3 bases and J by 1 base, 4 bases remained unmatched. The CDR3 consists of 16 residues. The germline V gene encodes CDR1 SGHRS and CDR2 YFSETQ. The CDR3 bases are TGCGCCAGCAGCTGGGGGGACAGATCCTATAATTCACCCCTCCACTTT. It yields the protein CASSWGDRSYNSPLHF.

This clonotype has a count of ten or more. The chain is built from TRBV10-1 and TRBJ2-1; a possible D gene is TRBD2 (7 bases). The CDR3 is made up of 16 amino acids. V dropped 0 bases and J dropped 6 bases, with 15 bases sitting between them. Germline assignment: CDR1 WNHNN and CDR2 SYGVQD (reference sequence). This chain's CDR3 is CASSESRGGAFNEQFF. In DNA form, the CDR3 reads TGCGCCAGCAGTGAGTCGAGGGGGGGCGCATTCAATGAGCAGTTCTTC.

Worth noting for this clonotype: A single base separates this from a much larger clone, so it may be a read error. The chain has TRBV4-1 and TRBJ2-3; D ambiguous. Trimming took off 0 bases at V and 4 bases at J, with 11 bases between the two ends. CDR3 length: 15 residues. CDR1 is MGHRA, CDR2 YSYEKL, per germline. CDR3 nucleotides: TGCGCCAGCAGCCAAGACTCCGTCTACGCAGATACGCAGTATTTT. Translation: CASSQDSVYADTQYF.

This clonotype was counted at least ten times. The CDR3 DNA is TGCGCCAGCAGGGGGGACTCCCCGAAAGAGACCCAGTACTTC. It is translated as CASRGDSPKETQYF. This chain links TRBV5-1 with TRBJ2-5; D may be TRBD2 (6 bases). V lost 5 bases and J 3 bases, leaving 14 bases between the germline ends. Germline-derived CDR1 and CDR2 are SGHRS and YFSETQ. The CDR3 contains 14 residues.